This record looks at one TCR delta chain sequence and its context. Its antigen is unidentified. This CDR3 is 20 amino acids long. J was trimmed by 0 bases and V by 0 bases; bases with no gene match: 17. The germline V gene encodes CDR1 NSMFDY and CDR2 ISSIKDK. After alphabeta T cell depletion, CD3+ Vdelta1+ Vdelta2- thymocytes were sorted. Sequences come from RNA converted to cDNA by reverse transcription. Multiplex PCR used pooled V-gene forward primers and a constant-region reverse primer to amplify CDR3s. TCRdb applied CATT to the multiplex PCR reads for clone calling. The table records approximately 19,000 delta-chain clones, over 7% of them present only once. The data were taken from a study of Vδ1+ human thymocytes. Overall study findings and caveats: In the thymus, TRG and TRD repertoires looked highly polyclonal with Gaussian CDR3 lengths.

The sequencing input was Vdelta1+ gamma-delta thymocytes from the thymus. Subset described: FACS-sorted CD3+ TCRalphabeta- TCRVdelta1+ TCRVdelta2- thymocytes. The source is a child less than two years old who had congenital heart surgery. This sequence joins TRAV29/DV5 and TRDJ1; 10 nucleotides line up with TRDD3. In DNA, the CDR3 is TGTGCAGCAAGCGGGGACCTAGGGTATGTCCTGGGGGATAACACCGATAAACTCATCTTT. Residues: CAASGDLGYVLGDNTDKLIF.